What follows are 2 T cell receptor beta chains derived from one specimen sequenced in a study of T cell repertoires in cytomegalovirus infection. TCRdb used MiXCR to reprocess the reads, holding one entry per CDR3 protein. The sample yields 150,000 to 200,000 distinct CDR3 sequences, about an eighth seen once. Sequences were obtained from PBMCs. The receptors were gathered from a human donor in good health (CMV status not recorded). Some clones in this sample may be carry-over from other donors' samples.

The CDR3: CASSPTPRWVQGTVNQPQHF. Written as DNA, the CDR3 is TGTGCCAGCAGTCCGACCCCGAGGTGGGTACAGGGTACCGTAAATCAGCCCCAGCATTTT. The rearrangement uses TRBV28 and TRBJ1-5; tentatively, D is TRBD1 (6 bases). Germline V gene data show CDR1 as MDHEN and CDR2 as SYDVKM. V was shortened by 5 bases and J by 4 bases, with 30 bases between the two germline ends. The CDR3 covers 20 residues.

The chain links TRBV7-6 to TRBJ1-2; D gene unclear. V was clipped by 5 bases and J by 4 bases, with 14 bases between them. CDR1 is SGHVS, CDR2 FNYEAQ, per germline. The CDR3 totals 14 residues. CDR3 sequence (DNA): TGTGCCAGCAGCCTCCGGACGGGAGTCTATGGCTACACCTTC. It codes for CASSLRTGVYGYTF.